The TCR beta chain described here comes from a study of T cell responses to AZD1222 COVID-19 vaccine. Per the germline V gene, CDR1 is SGHRS and CDR2 is YFSETQ. Trimming at V came to 4 bases and at J to 3 bases, leaving 17 bases not matched to a gene. The CDR3 is made up of 20 amino acids. TCRdb's table, derived via immunoSEQ multiplex PCR, lists solely in-frame clones and lacks some. The repertoire holds 100,000 to 150,000 clones, roughly 88% seen once, with about 25% in the top ten. The receptor's source is an adult who received the AZD1222 COVID-19 vaccine. V gene TRBV5-1 combines with J gene TRBJ2-6; 9 nucleotides match TRBD1. The material was peripheral blood, obtained 28 days after the second AZD1222 dose. The CDR3 protein is CASSPGVTGGPSIGANVLTF. The CDR3 bases are TGCGCCAGCAGCCCCGGAGTGACAGGGGGTCCCTCAATTGGGGCCAACGTCCTGACTTTC.